This T cell receptor (beta chain) was documented in a study of OX40 agonist ivuxolimab in advanced cancers. The assay was immunoSEQ multiplex PCR, and TCRdb's table has in-frame clones only and misses some. The data hold 70,000 to 85,000 clones, with approximately 86% observed a single time. CDR1 LNHDA and CDR2 SQIVND come from the germline V gene (reference sequence). CDR3 length: 16 amino acids. J was trimmed by 7 bases and V by 3 bases; bases with no gene match: 5. The chain recombines TRBV19 with TRBJ2-1, with 14 nucleotides matching TRBD2. The TCR comes from an adult with an advanced solid tumor such as melanoma, head and neck, liver or kidney cancer. This specimen consisted of CD4+ or CD8+ T cells sorted from blood, obtained in a trial of the OX40 agonist ivuxolimab. The CDR3 nucleotides read TGTGCCAGTAGTATCCCGGGACTAGCGGGAGTTAATGAGCAGTTCTTC. Encoded protein: CASSIPGLAGVNEQFF.